The TCR beta chain described here comes from a study of blood T cell repertoires in COVID-19. Study-level information: Samples came from the United States, Italy and Spain, spanning acute and convalescent COVID-19.

Per germline, CDR1 DFQATT and CDR2 SNEGSKA (reference sequence). This CDR3 has 10 residues. The V end lost 3 bases, the J end lost 8 bases, and 7 bases lay between the germline ends. Sequencing used immunoSEQ multiplex PCR; TCRdb keeps in-frame clones, though not all of them. In the table there are approximately 88,000 clones, approximately 80% of which are singletons. Sequencing input: peripheral blood. V usage is TRBV20-1 and J usage is TRBJ1-2; a weak D match, TRBD1 (5 bases). The clonotype was recovered from a human donor in a cohort sampled during active COVID-19. The CDR3 bases are TGCAGTGCTAGTCGGGGGGGCTACACCTTC. This codes for CSASRGGYTF.